The 7 T cell receptor beta chains listed next were all sequenced from one sample in a study of blood T cells in healthy people across ages. The second PCR ran about 6 to 12 cycles with a sample-barcoded 5' primer and J-beta primers. MiXCR, applied by TCRdb to the 5' RACE reads, yields one record per CDR3 protein. The table records approximately 670,000 distinct CDR3 sequences, roughly 41% of them present only once. Sequencing was done on a sample of blood. The receptors originated from a man older than 75 in good health.

The gene calls are TRBV9 and TRBJ1-1; TRBD1 might be the D (6 bases). CDR1 and CDR2 (germline): SGDLS, YYNGEE. Between the trimmed V and J ends, which lost 3 bases and 5 bases, there was a span of 17 bases. The CDR3 sequence is 15 residues long. This CDR3 reads CASSAEPRGRTEAFF. The CDR3, as DNA: TGTGCCAGCAGCGCAGAACCCAGGGGAAGGACTGAAGCTTTCTTT.

The rearrangement uses TRBV28 and TRBJ1-4; no clear D. V lost 1 base and J lost 1, with 4 bases in between. The CDR3 is 14 amino acids. Per germline, CDR1 MDHEN and CDR2 SYDVKM. DNA for the CDR3: TGTGCCAGCAGTTTATCGGGAACTAATGAAAAACTGTTTTTT. Amino acid sequence: CASSLSGTNEKLFF.

This chain links TRBV5-1 with TRBJ2-5; 10 positions agree with TRBD2. Germline V lookup: CDR1 SGHRS, CDR2 YFSETQ. With V trimmed by 0 bases and J by 4 bases, 3 bases remained unmatched. The CDR3 length is 15 residues. CDR3 region: CASSLELAGRETQYF. In DNA, the CDR3 is TGCGCCAGCAGCTTGGAACTAGCGGGAAGAGAGACCCAGTACTTC.

This chain joins TRBV6-2 or TRBV6-3 and TRBJ2-5, with 7 bases lining up with TRBD1. The CDR3 has 14 amino acids. Germline V CDR1 and CDR2: MNHEY, SVGEGT. V lost 8 bases and J lost 5; bases outside the gene matches: 11. The CDR3 DNA follows: TGTGCCAGCGTTAGCTCCGGCAGGGGGGAGACCCAGTACTTC. Translation gives CASVSSGRGETQYF.

The chain joins TRBV12-3 or TRBV12-4 to TRBJ2-3; 7 bases fit TRBD1. This CDR3 spans 14 amino acids. With 7 bases clipped from V and 5 bases from J, the junction kept 9 bases outside the gene matches. The CDR3 DNA follows: TGTGCCAGCACCAAGGACAGGTCGGTAGATACGCAGTATTTT. It yields the protein CASTKDRSVDTQYF.

The chain is built from TRBV20-1 and TRBJ1-6; TRBD1 matches 8 bases. The ends lost 2 bases at V and 3 bases at J; junction bases unmatched: 9. From germline, CDR1 is DFQATT and CDR2 SNEGSKA (reference sequence). The CDR3 has 17 residues. The CDR3 here is CSARTSQGAHYNSPLHF. The CDR3 DNA is TGCAGTGCTAGAACTTCCCAGGGGGCACACTATAATTCACCCCTCCACTTT.

V usage is TRBV6-2 or TRBV6-3 and J usage is TRBJ2-3; no definite D call. Germline V gives CDR1 MNHEY, CDR2 SVGEGT. Trimming took 0 bases from V and 0 from J, leaving 10 bases between them. The CDR3 sequence is 16 residues long. Here the CDR3 DNA reads TGTGCCAGCAGTTACTCTCAATACGGTAGCACAGATACGCAGTATTTT. Its protein product is CASSYSQYGSTDTQYF.